This is a list of T cell receptor beta chains from one sample in a study of cytomegalovirus exposure and HLA in healthy donors. Assay: immunoSEQ multiplex PCR; the TCRdb copy retains only in-frame clones and omits some. The table includes about 150,000 clones, around four fifths detected once. The sample was PBMCs. These receptors were taken from a woman between 45 and 60 years old in good health and CMV-seropositive. Both conserved end residues are part of each CDR3. D genes are given only for firm matches. The size entry is marked missing in some rows and otherwise reads once, few, many or a size class.

TRBJ2-6,16,TRBV7-2,.,.,CASSLQGFSGANGLTF,TGTGCCAGCAGCTTACAGGGTTTCTCTGGGGCCAACGGCCTGACTTTC
TRBJ2-4,17,TRBV28,TRBD1,.,CASMDRGMLVAKNSQYF,TGTGCCAGTATGGACAGGGGAATGCTAGTAGCCAAAAACAGTCAGTACTTC
TRBJ2-2,18,TRBV10-3,TRBD2,.,CAISPTHTSGGGSGELFF,TGTGCCATCAGTCCGACCCATACTAGCGGGGGAGGGTCCGGGGAGCTGTTTTTT
TRBJ2-7,15,TRBV2,TRBD1,.,CASSELGQGAYEQYF,TGTGCCAGCAGTGAGTTGGGACAGGGGGCCTACGAGCAGTACTTC
TRBJ2-3,13,TRBV11-2,.,.,CASSLISTDTQYF,TGTGCCAGCAGCCTTATTAGCACAGATACGCAGTATTTT
TRBJ2-7,13,TRBV6-6,TRBD1,few,CASEGTEPYEQYF,TGTGCCAGCGAAGGGACAGAACCTTACGAGCAGTACTTC
TRBJ1-1,13,TRBV18,TRBD1,.,CASEGAENTEAFF,TGTGCCAGCGAGGGGGCTGAGAACACTGAAGCTTTCTTT
TRBJ1-1,14,TRBV6-4,.,.,CASKADRMNTEAFF,TGTGCCAGCAAGGCAGACAGGATGAACACTGAAGCTTTCTTT
TRBJ1-6,16,TRBV4-3,TRBD1,.,CASSPGQGTINSPLHF,TGCGCCAGCAGCCCCGGACAGGGGACAATTAATTCACCCCTCCACTTT
TRBJ2-2,16,TRBV13,TRBD2,.,CASSLALAGGNGELFF,TGTGCCAGCAGCTTAGCGCTAGCGGGAGGTAACGGGGAGCTGTTTTTT
TRBJ2-2,15,TRBV7-2,.,.,CASRSGGRSTGELFF,TGTGCCAGCAGGTCGGGGGGCAGGAGCACCGGGGAGCTGTTTTTT
TRBJ1-5,15,TRBV7-2,.,.,CASSLRPGIGQPQHF,TGTGCCAGCAGCTTAAGGCCAGGGATAGGTCAGCCCCAGCATTTT
TRBJ2-7,14,TRBV2,.,.,CASSDNRESDEQYF,TGTGCCAGCAGTGACAATAGGGAGTCGGACGAGCAGTACTTC
TRBJ1-5,16,TRBV4-1,.,few,CASSQEGPGVNQPQHF,TGCGCCAGCAGCCAAGAGGGCCCAGGTGTTAATCAGCCCCAGCATTTT
TRBJ2-3,17,TRBV18,.,.,CASSPRTAVGGTDTQYF,TGTGCCAGCTCACCAAGGACAGCCGTTGGGGGCACAGATACGCAGTATTTT
TRBJ2-7,16,TRBV7-3,TRBD2,.,CASSLTLAGTSYEQYF,TGTGCCAGCAGCTTGACCTTAGCGGGGACCTCCTACGAGCAGTACTTC
TRBJ2-7,23,TRBV21-1,.,.,CASSKENITEAEPLNDTPYEQYF,TGTGCCAGCAGCAAAGAGAATATAACAGAAGCGGAACCCCTGAACGACACCCCCTACGAGCAGTACTTC
TRBJ2-1,15,TRBV15,.,.,CATSGLLQADNEQFF,TGTGCCACCAGCGGTCTATTACAGGCGGACAATGAGCAGTTCTTC
TRBJ2-3,15,TRBV2,.,.,CASSSSGLSTDTQYF,TGTGCCAGCAGTTCGAGCGGGCTTAGCACAGATACGCAGTATTTT
TRBJ1-5,14,TRBV5-1,.,few,CASSPRGGHPPQHF,TGCGCCAGCAGCCCTAGGGGGGGCCACCCGCCCCAGCATTTT
TRBJ2-4,14,TRBV9,.,.,CASSVRRQGNIQYF,TGTGCCAGCAGCGTGAGGCGGCAGGGGAACATTCAGTACTTC
TRBJ1-5,18,TRBV19,TRBD1,.,CASSIGTASPYSNQPQHF,TGTGCCAGTAGTATCGGGACAGCAAGCCCGTATAGCAATCAGCCCCAGCATTTT
TRBJ2-1,18,TRBV7-2,TRBD2,once,CASSFWASGGVDYNEQFF,TGTGCCAGCAGCTTTTGGGCTAGCGGGGGGGTAGATTACAATGAGCAGTTCTTC
TRBJ1-3,17,TRBV9,TRBD1,once,CASSTTYGQGTGNTIYF,TGTGCCAGCAGCACCACATACGGACAGGGGACTGGAAACACCATATATTTT
TRBJ2-7,15,TRBV4-3,.,once,CASSDSRGSSYEQYF,TGCGCCAGCAGCGATTCCCGGGGGAGCTCCTACGAGCAGTACTTC
TRBJ1-2,13,TRBV18,.,.,CASSKQESGGYTF,TGTGCCAGCTCAAAGCAGGAAAGCGGGGGCTACACCTTC
TRBJ2-3,15,TRBV5-1,TRBD2,.,CASSLRGGDPDTQYF,TGCGCCAGCAGCTTGCGGGGGGGGGATCCAGATACGCAGTATTTT
TRBJ1-2,14,TRBV18,TRBD1,.,CASSPPGTGIGYTF,TGTGCCAGCTCACCACCCGGGACAGGCATTGGCTACACCTTC
TRBJ1-5,15,TRBV5-1,TRBD1,.,CASSLAGGEKQPQHF,TGCGCCAGCAGCTTGGCAGGGGGAGAGAAGCAGCCCCAGCATTTT
TRBJ2-1,12,TRBV12-5,.,.,CASGLVRDEQFF,TGTGCTAGTGGTTTGGTACGGGATGAGCAGTTCTTC
TRBJ2-3,15,TRBV7-9,TRBD2,.,CASSTTGLSTDTQYF,TGTGCCAGCAGCACGACGGGACTATCCACAGATACGCAGTATTTT
TRBJ2-6,14,TRBV19,.,.,CASKPGRGANVLTF,TGTGCCAGTAAGCCGGGGAGAGGGGCCAACGTCCTGACTTTC
TRBJ2-3,14,TRBV7-9,.,.,CASSFGGVTDTQYF,TGTGCCAGCAGCTTCGGCGGGGTGACAGATACGCAGTATTTT
TRBJ1-1,17,TRBV19,TRBD1,.,CASSPRQGPRFLTEAFF,TGTGCCAGTAGTCCCCGACAGGGGCCAAGGTTCCTCACTGAAGCTTTCTTT
TRBJ2-3,14,TRBV6-1,TRBD2,.,CASKGQLGGDTQYF,TGTGCCAGCAAAGGCCAATTGGGGGGGGATACGCAGTATTTT
TRBJ2-3,17,TRBV5-6,TRBD2,.,CASSFPEVSGGLDTQYF,TGTGCCAGCAGCTTTCCTGAAGTTAGCGGGGGGCTAGATACGCAGTATTTT
TRBJ1-6,14,TRBV28,TRBD1,.,CASSQGDRNSPLHF,TGTGCCAGCAGCCAGGGGGATAGGAATTCACCCCTCCACTTT
TRBJ1-1,17,TRBV7-2,.,.,CARATGQPTPKYTEAFF,TGTGCCAGAGCTACCGGACAGCCAACTCCCAAATACACTGAAGCTTTCTTT
TRBJ2-1,11,TRBV20-1,.,.,CSARGNNEQFF,TGCAGTGCTAGAGGTAACAATGAGCAGTTCTTC
TRBJ1-1,14,TRBV7-3,.,.,CASSLDRENTEAFF,TGTGCCAGCAGCTTAGACAGAGAGAACACTGAAGCCTTCTTT
TRBJ2-1,16,TRBV7-2,TRBD2,.,CASSLGGGHSYNEQFF,TGTGCCAGCAGCTTAGGGGGGGGTCACTCCTACAATGAGCAGTTCTTC
TRBJ1-4,15,TRBV4-1,.,.,CASSPTTATNEKLFF,TGCGCCAGCAGCCCGACGACAGCAACTAATGAAAAACTGTTTTTT
TRBJ1-3,13,TRBV28,.,few,CASSLWQTNTIYF,TGTGCCAGCAGTTTGTGGCAAACAAACACCATATATTTT